The 28 T cell receptor beta chains presented below share a single source sample, sequenced in a study of neurological immune-mediated disorders. MiXCR, run by TCRdb on the 5' RACE reads, gives a single entry per CDR3 protein. Among about 120,000 distinct CDR3 sequences listed, approximately 3.2% were seen once. Sequenced sample: PBMCs. The receptors come from a woman in her 30s with multiple sclerosis.

The sample holds many counts of this clonotype. The chain recombines TRBV7-7 with TRBJ1-4; D unresolved. CDR3 size: 13 residues. Trimming shortened V by 2 bases and J by 8 bases, and 9 bases separated the two germline ends. Germline values: CDR1 SSHAT, CDR2 FNYEAQ (reference sequence). CDR3 DNA: TGTGCCAGCAGCTTATTTTATGGGGAAAAACTGTTTTTT. Residues: CASSLFYGEKLFF.

The table lists this clonotype with many counts. This CDR3 reads CAISESKVGGGHYNEQFF. Written as DNA, the CDR3 is TGTGCCATCAGTGAGTCGAAGGTAGGCGGGGGCCACTACAATGAGCAGTTCTTC. The V gene is TRBV10-3, the J gene TRBJ2-1; TRBD2 might be the D (7 bases). Germline V lookup: CDR1 ENHRY, CDR2 SYGVKD. The CDR3 totals 18 residues. Trimming left V 0 bases short and J 3 bases short, with 18 bases between.

This clonotype has at least ten counts. The chain links TRBV6-6 to TRBJ1-2; 8 bases match TRBD1. V dropped 7 bases and J dropped 0; count of bases not matched to a gene: 7. Germline V lookup: CDR1 MNHNY, CDR2 SVGAGI (reference sequence). CDR3 size: 15 residues. CDR3 region: CASKTGAITNYGYTF. DNA of the CDR3: TGTGCCAGCAAGACAGGGGCCATAACTAACTATGGCTACACCTTC.

This clonotype came up many times. This sequence joins TRBV2 and TRBJ1-2; D not resolved. V gave up 1 base and J gave up 5 bases, with 14 bases separating them. The CDR3 runs to 15 residues. Germline lookup yields CDR1 SNHLY and CDR2 FYNNEI. The CDR3 spells CASSEGRGLVYGYTF. The CDR3 DNA sequence: TGTGCCAGCAGTGAAGGACGGGGATTGGTATATGGCTACACCTTC. The full variable domain, its missing parts supplied by reference TRBV2 and TRBJ1-2, is EPEVTQTPSHQVTQMGQEVILRCVPISNHLYFYWYRQILGQKVEFLVSFYNNEISEKSEIFDDQFSVERPDGSNFTLKIRSTKLEDSAMYFCASSEGRGLVYGYTFGSGTRLTVV.

This clonotype was counted at least ten times. V usage is TRBV7-2 and J usage is TRBJ1-1; the D is unclear. CDR1 and CDR2 from the germline V gene are SGHTA and FQGNSA. Trimming pared 4 bases from V and 6 bases from J, leaving 3 bases between. This CDR3 has 10 amino acids. CDR3 DNA: TGTGCCAGCAGCTCAGCTGAAGCTTTCTTT. This sequence encodes CASSSAEAFF.

This clonotype was counted many times. The CDR3 sequence: CASSPWTSGRTDTQYF. The CDR3 nucleotides are TGTGCCAGCAGCCCCTGGACTAGCGGGAGGACAGATACGCAGTATTTT. The chain employs TRBV7-8 and TRBJ2-3; TRBD2 matches 14 bases. The length of the CDR3 is 16 residues. J gave up 3 bases and V 5 bases, and 4 bases lay outside the gene matches. Germline lookup yields CDR1 SGHVS and CDR2 FQNEAQ.

This clonotype was seen ten or more times. The CDR3: CASSLDLNTEAFF. The CDR3 nucleotides are TGTGCCAGCAGCTTAGACCTGAACACTGAAGCTTTCTTT. The rearrangement uses TRBV5-5 and TRBJ1-1; no definite D call. The V and J ends lost 2 bases and 0 bases respectively, with 5 bases between them. The germline gives CDR1 SGHKS, CDR2 YYEKEE (reference sequence). This CDR3 comprises 13 residues.

In this sample, this clonotype turned up many times. The rearrangement uses TRBV27 and TRBJ2-7; 10 bases agree with TRBD1. V lost 6 bases, J lost 4 bases, and 3 bases stayed unmatched. The CDR3 spans 13 residues. Germline CDR1 MNHEY, CDR2 SMNVEV (reference sequence). The CDR3 loop reads CASRPGQGYEQYF. In DNA form, the CDR3 reads TGTGCCAGCAGACCGGGACAGGGGTACGAGCAGTACTTC.

The sample holds many counts of this clonotype. The chain has TRBV7-9 and TRBJ1-1; D not resolved. This CDR3 is 15 amino acids long. Germline V gives CDR1 SEHNR, CDR2 FQNEAQ (reference sequence). V lost 1 base to trimming and J lost 0 bases, with 9 bases between them. DNA for the CDR3: TGTGCCAGCAGCTTAGTGGGCGGATTGAACACTGAAGCTTTCTTT. Amino acids: CASSLVGGLNTEAFF.

There are many counts of this clonotype. This sequence joins TRBV12-3 or TRBV12-4 and TRBJ2-7; TRBD1 might be the D (5 bases). Trimming shortened V by 2 bases and J by 0 bases, and 8 bases separated the two germline ends. The CDR3 length is 14 residues. This CDR3 is CASSLTTVSYEQYF. The DNA for the CDR3 is TGTGCCAGCAGTTTAACGACAGTCTCCTACGAGCAGTACTTC.

This clonotype was counted ten times or more. The chain links TRBV12-3 or TRBV12-4 to TRBJ2-1; 11 bases are a match to TRBD1. The CDR3 runs to 16 residues. V shed 4 bases and J 3 bases; nucleotides not matched to a gene: 5. The CDR3: CASSSVGTGGYNEQFF. CDR3 nucleotides: TGTGCCAGCAGTTCAGTCGGGACAGGGGGCTACAATGAGCAGTTCTTC.

This clonotype was picked up many times. The chain carries TRBV29-1 and TRBJ2-2, with D possibly matching TRBD1 (6 bases). There are 13 residues in the CDR3. Germline CDR1 SQVTM, CDR2 ANQGSEA. V lost 5 bases to trimming and J lost 4 bases, with 11 bases between them. DNA of the CDR3: TGCAGCGTTCCGGGACATACCACCGGGGAGCTGTTTTTT. Encoded protein: CSVPGHTTGELFF.

This clonotype was seen repeatedly, ten times or more. This chain connects TRBV7-2 to TRBJ2-5; 8 bases are a match to TRBD2. Germline assignment: CDR1 SGHTA and CDR2 FQGNSA. V trimming: 5 bases; J trimming: 2 bases; junction bases outside the gene matches: 4. This CDR3 has 14 amino acids. The CDR3 sequence: CASSIGLAQETQYF. CDR3 nucleotides: TGTGCCAGCAGCATCGGACTAGCTCAAGAGACCCAGTACTTC.

This clonotype was counted ten times or more. The chain uses TRBV7-9 and TRBJ1-1, with D perhaps matching TRBD1 (5 bases). Trimming stripped 5 bases from V and 1 base from J, with 11 bases between. The CDR3 has 14 amino acids. Per germline, CDR1 SEHNR and CDR2 FQNEAQ (reference sequence). The CDR3 DNA reads TGTGCCAGCAGCCCCACCGGGACGAACACTGAAGCTTTCTTT. Its protein is CASSPTGTNTEAFF.

This clonotype was found many times. The rearrangement uses TRBV6-6 and TRBJ2-7, with D tentatively TRBD2 (5 bases). CDR3 length equals 15 residues. From germline, CDR1 is MNHNY and CDR2 SVGAGI (reference sequence). V was clipped by 2 bases and J by 4 bases, with 15 bases between them. This CDR3 is CASSYGLPREYEQYF. Here the CDR3 DNA reads TGTGCCAGCAGTTACGGCCTTCCACGGGAATACGAGCAGTACTTC.

This clonotype showed up many times. The V gene is TRBV5-1, the J gene TRBJ2-5; D gene uncertain. V shed 6 bases and J shed 2 bases, with 11 bases lying between them. The CDR3 has 13 amino acids. Germline V gene data show CDR1 as SGHRS and CDR2 as YFSETQ. The CDR3 DNA follows: TGCGCCAGCAACGACAACCTACAAGAGACCCAGTACTTC. Residues: CASNDNLQETQYF.

This clonotype has a count of ten or more. CDR3 DNA: TGTGCCACCAGCAGCCTACCGGGACAGGGGAAGGGCTACACCTTC. Residues: CATSSLPGQGKGYTF. This chain uses TRBV15 with TRBJ1-2, with 10 bases lining up with TRBD1. Trimming removed 3 bases from V and 8 bases from J; junction bases left unmatched: 9. CDR3 length: 15 residues. Germline CDR1 and CDR2: LNHNV and YYDKDF (reference sequence). Full variable domain (missing parts from reference TRBV15 and TRBJ1-2): DAMVIQNPRYQVTQFGKPVTLSCSQTLNHNVMYWYQQKSSQAPKLLFHYYDKDFNNEADTPDNFQSRRPNTSFCFLDIRSPGLGDTAMYLCATSSLPGQGKGYTFGSGTRLTVV.

This clonotype was detected ten times or more. V and J are TRBV10-3 and TRBJ2-7, with 7 nucleotides matching TRBD1. The V gene's germline CDR1 is ENHRY and CDR2 SYGVKD. The CDR3 is 16 amino acids. The J segment lost 3 bases and the V segment lost 2 bases, leaving 10 bases of the junction unmatched. The CDR3 bases are TGTGCCATCAGTGAGGGGAACAGGGGCAGTGTCTACGAGCAGTACTTC. As protein: CAISEGNRGSVYEQYF.

This clonotype was counted ten times or more. The V gene is TRBV20-1, the J gene TRBJ1-2, with 9 bases aligning to TRBD1. Germline CDR1 is DFQATT and CDR2 is SNEGSKA (reference sequence). Losses at the gene ends were 6 bases for V and 5 bases for J; bases not matched to a gene: 19. This CDR3 spans 17 amino acids. The CDR3 region has the DNA TGCAGTGCCCAATTACCGGGACAGGGCGTAATAGGATATGGCTACACCTTC. Protein product: CSAQLPGQGVIGYGYTF.

Ten or more counts support this clonotype. The chain couples TRBV20-1 to TRBJ1-2; 8 positions match TRBD1. The germline CDR1 and CDR2 sequences are DFQATT and SNEGSKA (reference sequence). CDR3 size: 15 residues. The trim removed 0 bases at V and 4 bases at J, leaving 7 bases unmatched. Here the CDR3 DNA reads TGCAGTGCTAGAGATCCTACAGGGGGTAGCTATGGCTACACCTTC. This gives the protein CSARDPTGGSYGYTF.

A few counts support this clonotype. A much larger clone lies one base from this, so it may be a read error. As DNA, the CDR3 is TGTGCCAGCAGCTTAACTGCCAGGGCGCTGTTTTTT. Its protein product is CASSLTARALFF. This sequence joins TRBV7-9 and TRBJ2-2, with D possibly being TRBD1 (5 bases). Germline V gives CDR1 SEHNR, CDR2 FQNEAQ (reference sequence). This CDR3 is built from 12 residues. Trimming removed 2 bases from V and 13 bases from J, with 11 bases in between.

This clonotype was found many times. J is TRBJ2-7 and V is TRBV12-3 or TRBV12-4; TRBD2 agrees at 9 bases. This CDR3 contains 17 residues. V dropped 6 bases and J dropped 8; count of bases not matched to a gene: 20. The CDR3 coding sequence is TGTGCCAGCAGCCCCCTGTGGCGAGGCGGGGGGGAATTGCAGCAGTACTTC. This encodes CASSPLWRGGGELQQYF.

This clonotype was counted many times. The rearrangement joins TRBV20-1 to TRBJ1-3, with 9 nucleotides matching TRBD1. V shed 6 bases and J 6 bases; nucleotides not matched to a gene: 9. Germline values: CDR1 DFQATT, CDR2 SNEGSKA (reference sequence). The CDR3 length is 14 residues. The CDR3 is CSALRDRDVNTIYF. The CDR3 DNA sequence: TGCAGTGCCCTCCGGGACAGGGATGTAAACACCATATATTTT.

This clonotype was recorded at least ten times. The rearrangement joins TRBV4-3 to TRBJ1-3; TRBD1 might be the D (5 bases). CDR3 size: 15 residues. V was shortened by 4 bases and J by 4 bases, with 14 bases between the two germline ends. Germline CDR1 LGHNA, CDR2 YSLEER. CDR3 nucleotide sequence: TGCGCCAGCAGCCCTGGTAAGGGGCACGGAAACACCATATATTTT. Translated: CASSPGKGHGNTIYF.

The table lists this clonotype with many counts. This chain links TRBV20-1 with TRBJ1-1; D remains ambiguous. Trimming stripped 3 bases from V and 1 base from J, with 6 bases between. The CDR3 loop spans 12 amino acids. Germline V lookup: CDR1 DFQATT, CDR2 SNEGSKA (reference sequence). CDR3 DNA sequence: TGCAGTGCTAGCAGCGGGAACACTGAAGCTTTCTTT. Translation gives CSASSGNTEAFF.

The V gene is TRBV12-3 or TRBV12-4, the J gene TRBJ2-7, with no clear D. The CDR3 runs to 14 residues. Trimming shortened V by 3 bases and J by 2 bases, and 11 bases separated the two germline ends. The CDR3 is CASSLRRTTYEQYF. DNA for the CDR3: TGTGCCAGCAGTTTGCGAAGAACAACCTACGAGCAGTACTTC.

This clonotype has a count of ten or more. This chain uses TRBV6-1 with TRBJ2-5; 7 positions match TRBD2. CDR1 and CDR2 (germline): MNHNS, SASEGT. The ends lost 1 base at V and 1 base at J; junction bases unmatched: 3. The CDR3 sequence is 15 residues long. CDR3 DNA: TGTGCCAGCAGTGAAGTTGGCGGGAGCCAAGAGACCCAGTACTTC. This gives the protein CASSEVGGSQETQYF.

This clonotype was recorded many times. The genes are TRBV19 and TRBJ1-1, with D maybe TRBD1 (5 bases). V was cut by 5 bases and J by 0 bases, with 10 bases left in between. Germline CDR1 LNHDA, CDR2 SQIVND (reference sequence). The CDR3 consists of 14 residues. CDR3 sequence (DNA): TGTGCCAGTAGTCTATCCAGGGTGAACACTGAAGCTTTCTTT. Translation gives CASSLSRVNTEAFF.